The 31 T cell receptor beta chains below all came from one sample that was sequenced in a study of blood T cell repertoires in COVID-19. Produced via immunoSEQ multiplex PCR; TCRdb's table is partial and in-frame only. The sample holds about 220,000 clones, around 80% seen once. Material: peripheral blood. These receptors were collected from a man between 40 and 49 years old who had recovered from COVID-19.

This sequence joins TRBV6-5 and TRBJ1-5; no clear D gene. This CDR3 is built from 14 residues. V lost 10 bases to trimming and J lost 0 bases, with 13 bases between them. Per the germline V gene, CDR1 is MNHEY and CDR2 is SVGAGI. The CDR3 DNA is TGTGCCACCAGAGATTACTATAGCAATCAGCCCCAGCATTTT. Residues: CATRDYYSNQPQHF.

The rearrangement uses TRBV9 and TRBJ2-2; weak D call: TRBD1 (5 bases). Germline assignment: CDR1 SGDLS and CDR2 YYNGEE. The CDR3 is 13 amino acids. The germline V and J ends were trimmed by 1 base and 6 bases, with 7 bases remaining between them. The CDR3 DNA sequence: TGTGCCAGCAGCGTAAGGGGTCCCGGGGAGCTGTTTTTT. It specifies CASSVRGPGELFF.

This sequence joins TRBV30 and TRBJ2-7; 11 bases match TRBD2. In germline, CDR1 is GTSNPN, CDR2 SVGIG (reference sequence). The CDR3 loop spans 14 amino acids. The V gene end was trimmed by 3 bases and the J gene end by 5 bases; junction bases not matched to a gene: 6. The CDR3 sequence: CAWRIAGGGDEQYF. The CDR3 DNA follows: TGTGCCTGGAGAATAGCGGGAGGGGGAGACGAGCAGTACTTC.

The chain is built from TRBV7-9 and TRBJ1-4; a weak D match, TRBD1 (6 bases). This CDR3 spans 14 amino acids. CDR1 and CDR2 (germline): SEHNR, FQNEAQ (reference sequence). Trimming left V 4 bases short and J 3 bases short, with 9 bases between. CDR3 protein: CASSSTGSNEKLFF. CDR3 DNA sequence: TGTGCCAGCAGCTCGACAGGTTCTAATGAAAAACTGTTTTTT.

This clone was seen only once. This chain uses TRBV30 with TRBJ2-3, with 12 bases matching TRBD2. The CDR3 covers 16 residues. With V trimmed by 3 bases and J by 1 base, 5 bases remained unmatched. Germline loops: CDR1 GTSNPN, CDR2 SVGIG (reference sequence). CDR3 in DNA: TGTGCCTGGAGGCTCGGACTAGCGGGGCGCACAGATACGCAGTATTTT. Translating gives CAWRLGLAGRTDTQYF.

The J gene is TRBJ2-3, the V gene TRBV4-3; 9 bases agree with TRBD1. The trim removed 4 bases at V and 9 bases at J, leaving 2 bases unmatched. Germline CDR1 and CDR2: LGHNA and YSLEER. The CDR3 totals 12 residues. For the CDR3, the DNA is TGCGCCAGCAGCCGCGACAGGGGGACGCAGTATTTT. Its protein is CASSRDRGTQYF.

The chain is built from TRBV6-5 and TRBJ1-6; tentatively, D is TRBD1 (5 bases). V was cut by 2 bases and J by 10 bases, with 12 bases left in between. CDR1 and CDR2 from the germline V gene are MNHEY and SVGAGI. The CDR3 sequence is 14 residues long. CDR3 sequence (DNA): TGTGCCAGCAGTTACAGGGGTGGCGGATCACCCCTCCACTTT. It translates to CASSYRGGGSPLHF.

The rearrangement uses TRBV11-2 and TRBJ2-7; 9 bases line up with TRBD1. This CDR3 has 15 residues. V lost 3 bases, J lost 7 bases, and 10 bases stayed unmatched. From germline, CDR1 is SGHAT and CDR2 FQNNGV. The CDR3 region is CASSFTRQGGTEQYF. Here the CDR3 DNA reads TGTGCCAGCAGCTTTACCCGACAGGGGGGGACGGAGCAGTACTTC.

J is TRBJ1-2 and V is TRBV4-3, with TRBD1 identical over 7 bases. From germline, CDR1 is LGHNA and CDR2 YSLEER. The CDR3 sequence is 14 residues long. J lost 7 bases, V lost 0 bases, and 5 bases had no gene match. In DNA, the CDR3 is TGCGCCAGCAGCCAAGAGGACAGGAGAAGTGGCTACACCTTC. Translating it yields CASSQEDRRSGYTF.

The CDR3 DNA is TGTGCCAGTAGTATCACGGGGGGCCACTTTAAAATGCGGGATGAGCAGTTCTTC. This encodes CASSITGGHFKMRDEQFF. This sequence joins TRBV19 and TRBJ2-1; the D gene is possibly TRBD2 (7 bases). The CDR3 covers 18 residues. With 3 bases removed from V and 8 bases from J, the gap between germline ends came to 26 bases. Germline assignment: CDR1 LNHDA and CDR2 SQIVND (reference sequence).

The chain links TRBV27 to TRBJ1-1; D is uncertain. Germline V gene sequence: CDR1 MNHEY, CDR2 SMNVEV (reference sequence). With 6 bases removed from V and 0 bases from J, the gap between germline ends came to 11 bases. This CDR3 is built from 14 residues. This chain's CDR3 is CASSRTPMNTEAFF. The CDR3, as DNA: TGTGCCAGCAGCCGCACCCCTATGAACACTGAAGCTTTCTTT.

The count of this clone is one. V is TRBV6-5 and J is TRBJ1-2; the match to TRBD1 covers 9 bases. The CDR3 covers 13 residues. Germline values: CDR1 MNHEY, CDR2 SVGAGI. J lost 10 bases, V lost 2 bases, and 5 bases had no gene match. For the CDR3, the DNA is TGTGCCAGCAGTTACACAGGGACAGGGACCTACACCTTC. Protein sequence: CASSYTGTGTYTF.

The chain couples TRBV24-1 to TRBJ2-7; 10 bases match TRBD2. V shed 4 bases and J 5 bases; nucleotides not matched to a gene: 10. The CDR3 is 16 residues long. Germline V gives CDR1 KGHDR, CDR2 SFDVKD. The CDR3 sequence is CATSDQTLAGANEQYF. The CDR3 coding sequence is TGTGCCACCAGTGACCAGACCCTAGCGGGAGCGAACGAGCAGTACTTC.

J is TRBJ1-4 and V is TRBV19; possible D gene TRBD1, 5 bases. CDR3 length equals 13 residues. CDR1 and CDR2 (germline): LNHDA, SQIVND (reference sequence). Trimming removed 3 bases at V and 7 bases at J, with 9 bases between. The CDR3, as DNA: TGTGCCAGTAGTATGGCAGGGCGTGAAAAACTGTTTTTT. Translation gives CASSMAGREKLFF.

Of note for this clone: A junction end diverges from the germline sequence, so it may reflect a read error. V is TRBV7-7 and J is TRBJ2-7, with TRBD2 matching over 9 bases. CDR3 length equals 14 residues. The germline gives CDR1 SSHAT, CDR2 FNYEAQ (reference sequence). CDR3 DNA sequence: TGTGCTAGCAGCCCGACTAGCGGAACCTACGAGCAGTACTTC. It translates to CASSPTSGTYEQYF. Based on the CDR3 plus reference TRBV7-7 and TRBJ2-7, the full variable domain is GAGVSQSPRYKVTKRGQDVTLRCDPISSHATLYWYQQALGQGPEFLTYFNYEAQPDKSGLPSDRFSAERPEGSISTLTIQRTEQRDSAMYRCASSPTSGTYEQYFGPGTRLTVT.

V usage is TRBV5-1 and J usage is TRBJ2-7; the match to TRBD1 covers 7 bases. The CDR3 is 16 residues long. The trim removed 1 base at V and 7 bases at J, leaving 14 bases unmatched. Germline V gene lookup returns CDR1 SGHRS and CDR2 YFSETQ. The CDR3 nucleotides read TGCGCCAGCAGCTTGACCCAAGTTACAGGGGCCTTAGAGCAGTACTTC. Amino acids: CASSLTQVTGALEQYF.

This clone was counted a single time. The chain recombines TRBV30 with TRBJ2-2; D ambiguous. This CDR3 is 13 amino acids long. V was pared by 0 bases and J by 4 bases, with 6 bases between. The germline CDR1 and CDR2 sequences are GTSNPN and SVGIG (reference sequence). The CDR3: CAWSVSVTGELFF. In DNA form, the CDR3 reads TGTGCCTGGAGTGTGTCTGTCACCGGGGAGCTGTTTTTT. The entire variable domain, with the rest obtained from reference TRBV30 and TRBJ2-2, is as follows: SQTIHQWPATLVQPVGSPLSLECTVEGTSNPNLYWYRQAAGRGLQLLFYSVGIGQISSEVPQNLSASRPQDRQFILSSKKLLLSDSGFYLCAWSVSVTGELFFGEGSRLTVL.

The rearrangement uses TRBV5-1 and TRBJ1-4, with D maybe TRBD1 (6 bases). The CDR3 is 16 amino acids. CDR1 and CDR2 (germline): SGHRS, YFSETQ. Deletions cut 2 bases from V and 4 bases from J, with 15 bases between. In DNA form, the CDR3 reads TGCGCCAGCAGCTTCAGGGGAAGAGGCGATAATGAAAAACTGTTTTTT. This encodes CASSFRGRGDNEKLFF.

The chain has TRBV19 and TRBJ2-3; 7 nucleotides align to TRBD2. The CDR3 is 14 amino acids. CDR1 is LNHDA and CDR2 is SQIVND in the germline V gene (reference sequence). Germline trimming cut 9 bases from V and 0 bases from J; bases unmatched to any gene: 6. In DNA, the CDR3 is TGTGCCAGCGGTACTAGCGCTAGCACAGATACGCAGTATTTT. Amino acids: CASGTSASTDTQYF.

CDR3 sequence: CASSGGPGGSTDTQYF. The CDR3 DNA sequence: TGTGCCAGCAGTGGGGGACCGGGGGGGAGCACAGATACGCAGTATTTT. The chain uses TRBV2 and TRBJ2-3; 8 bases agree with TRBD2. The CDR3 is 16 residues long. Unmatched junction bases numbered 6, after V lost 4 bases and J lost 0 bases. Per the germline V gene, CDR1 is SNHLY and CDR2 is FYNNEI. The variable domain in full, with the rest retrieved from reference TRBV2 and TRBJ2-3, is EPEVTQTPSHQVTQMGQEVILRCVPISNHLYFYWYRQILGQKVEFLVSFYNNEISEKSEIFDDQFSVERPDGSNFTLKIRSTKLEDSAMYFCASSGGPGGSTDTQYFGPGTRLTVL.

This chain uses TRBV12-3 or TRBV12-4 with TRBJ2-1; D gene uncertain. The length of the CDR3 is 11 residues. V lost 3 bases and J 5 bases, leaving 2 bases between the germline ends. CDR3 protein: CASSFNNEQFF. Written as DNA, the CDR3 is TGTGCCAGCAGTTTTAACAATGAGCAGTTCTTC.

This chain connects TRBV12-3 or TRBV12-4 to TRBJ1-6; a possible D gene is TRBD1 (6 bases). CDR3 length: 13 amino acids. Trimming took off 7 bases at V and 11 bases at J, with 15 bases between the two ends. The CDR3 loop reads CASTPRGGAPLHF. The CDR3 DNA sequence: TGTGCCAGCACCCCAAGGGGGGGGGCACCCCTCCACTTT.

The rearrangement uses TRBV6-6 and TRBJ2-5, with TRBD2 matching over 11 bases. This CDR3 is 16 amino acids long. Germline V gene sequence: CDR1 MNHNY, CDR2 SVGAGI (reference sequence). V was pared by 2 bases and J by 4 bases, with 6 bases of the junction left unmatched. This CDR3 is CASSYPGLAGGETQYF. Written as DNA, the CDR3 is TGTGCCAGCAGTTACCCGGGTCTAGCGGGGGGAGAGACCCAGTACTTC.

The V gene is TRBV4-3, the J gene TRBJ2-7; the match to TRBD1 covers 7 bases. This CDR3 has 18 residues. Germline V gives CDR1 LGHNA, CDR2 YSLEER. V lost 1 base, J lost 3 bases, and 15 bases stayed unmatched. CDR3 loop: CASSQALLSQQGYYEQYF. CDR3 nucleotide sequence: TGCGCCAGCAGCCAAGCACTTTTATCGCAACAGGGGTACTACGAGCAGTACTTC.

DNA for the CDR3: TGTGCCTGGAGTAGGACAGGGGAAACTGAAGCTTTCTTT. It yields the protein CAWSRTGETEAFF. The chain uses TRBV30 and TRBJ1-1; 9 nucleotides agree with TRBD1. The ends lost 2 bases at V and 5 bases at J; junction bases unmatched: 3. The V gene's germline CDR1 is GTSNPN and CDR2 SVGIG (reference sequence). The CDR3 has 13 amino acids.

This clone has just a few counts. J is TRBJ2-2 and V is TRBV19; 10 nucleotides align to TRBD2. There are 17 residues in the CDR3. The germline V gene has CDR1 LNHDA and CDR2 SQIVND (reference sequence). V shed 5 bases, J shed 4 bases, and the junction held 10 bases outside the gene matches. CDR3 bases: TGTGCCAGTAGTGTTATAGCGGGAGGCCTGGCCACCGGGGAGCTGTTTTTT. Protein sequence: CASSVIAGGLATGELFF.

The chain joins TRBV7-2 to TRBJ2-7, with 7 bases matching TRBD2. The V and J ends lost 3 bases and 6 bases, in that order; junction bases with no gene match: 5. The CDR3 has 13 amino acids. Germline CDR1 and CDR2: SGHTA and FQGNSA. Written as DNA, the CDR3 is TGTGCCAGCAGCTTTTCCGGGAGGCGCGAGCAGTACTTC. This translates into CASSFSGRREQYF.

V is TRBV7-9 and J is TRBJ2-1; 7 positions match TRBD2. CDR1 SEHNR and CDR2 FQNEAQ come from the germline V gene (reference sequence). Unmatched junction bases numbered 12, after V lost 5 bases and J lost 11 bases. The length of the CDR3 is 14 residues. The CDR3 reads CASSPPGGLEKQFF. CDR3 nucleotide sequence: TGTGCCAGCAGCCCACCTGGCGGACTAGAGAAGCAGTTCTTC.

This clone came up a few times. The CDR3 spells CASSPFVAGGTGELFF. CDR3 in DNA: TGTGCCAGCAGTCCCTTCGTGGCAGGGGGAACCGGGGAGCTGTTTTTT. The chain has TRBV7-9 and TRBJ2-2, with 7 bases aligning to TRBD1. The CDR3 spans 16 residues. The germline V gene encodes CDR1 SEHNR and CDR2 FQNEAQ (reference sequence). J lost 5 bases, V lost 6 bases, and 12 bases had no gene match. The full variable domain, its missing parts supplied by reference TRBV7-9 and TRBJ2-2, is DTGVSQNPRHKITKRGQNVTFRCDPISEHNRLYWYRQTLGQGPEFLTYFQNEAQLEKSRLLSDRFSAERPKGSFSTLEIQRTEQGDSAMYLCASSPFVAGGTGELFFGEGSRLTVL.

J is TRBJ2-7 and V is TRBV19; D not resolved. Trimming took 3 bases from V and 0 from J, leaving 6 bases between them. The CDR3 is 13 amino acids. Per the germline V gene, CDR1 is LNHDA and CDR2 is SQIVND (reference sequence). CDR3 amino acids: CASSIQDSYEQYF. CDR3 DNA: TGTGCCAGTAGTATCCAGGACTCCTACGAGCAGTACTTC.

The V call is TRBV4-1, the J call TRBJ1-6, with 7 bases identical to TRBD1. Germline loops: CDR1 MGHRA, CDR2 YSYEKL. V lost 4 bases and J lost 5; bases outside the gene matches: 8. There are 16 residues in the CDR3. CDR3 residues: CASSRHPQGNNSPLHF. Written as DNA, the CDR3 is TGCGCCAGCAGCCGCCACCCACAGGGGAATAATTCACCCCTCCACTTT.